This entry lists 18 T cell receptor beta chains sequenced from one sample in a study of T cell changes during pregnancy in multiple sclerosis. Generated by immunoSEQ multiplex PCR, the TCRdb table keeps only in-frame clones and is missing some. There are 45,000 to 55,000 clones in the sample; around 94% occur only once, and approximately 5% lies in the top ten. The input for sequencing was CD8+ T cells from peripheral blood mononuclear cells, taken before pregnancy. Receptors were obtained from a female donor with multiple sclerosis, enrolled in a pregnancy study.

V usage is TRBV29-1 and J usage is TRBJ2-2; 10 bases agree with TRBD1. V shed 6 bases and J 8 bases; nucleotides not matched to a gene: 3. The CDR3 spans 12 residues. Germline V CDR1 and CDR2: SQVTM, ANQGSEA. In nucleotides, the CDR3 is TGCAGCGTAAGACAGGGGGCTGGGGAGCTGTTTTTT. Protein: CSVRQGAGELFF.

The rearrangement links TRBV27 to TRBJ1-5, with D perhaps matching TRBD1 (5 bases). Trimming took off 1 base at V and 7 bases at J, with 8 bases between the two ends. Germline CDR1 and CDR2: MNHEY and SMNVEV (reference sequence). The CDR3 contains 13 residues. As DNA, the CDR3 is TGTGCCAGCAGTTTATGGTGGGGCCAGCCCCAGCATTTT. Protein product: CASSLWWGQPQHF.

This chain links TRBV7-6 with TRBJ2-3; maybe TRBD2 (5 bases). Germline loops: CDR1 SGHVS, CDR2 FNYEAQ. V was shortened by 5 bases and J by 4 bases, with 13 bases between the two germline ends. This CDR3 has 14 amino acids. The CDR3 DNA is TGTGCCAGCAGCCTTCCCTCTAGCCCAGATACGCAGTATTTT. This sequence encodes CASSLPSSPDTQYF. Supplemented by reference TRBV7-6 and TRBJ2-3, the full variable domain reads GAGVSQSPRYKVTKRGQDVALRCDPISGHVSLYWYRQALGQGPEFLTYFNYEAQQDKSGLPNDRFSAERPEGSISTLTIQRTEQRDSAMYRCASSLPSSPDTQYFGPGTRLTVL.

The count of this clone is one. The gene calls are TRBV27 and TRBJ1-1, with D uncertain. CDR1 is MNHEY and CDR2 is SMNVEV in the germline V gene (reference sequence). V was trimmed by 8 bases and J by 1 base, leaving 11 bases between them. The CDR3 covers 13 residues. The CDR3 is CASRLSGNTEAFF. In DNA form, the CDR3 reads TGTGCCAGCCGACTCAGCGGGAACACTGAAGCTTTCTTT.

The chain is built from TRBV11-2 and TRBJ2-3; no clear D gene. There are 13 residues in the CDR3. V was trimmed by 1 base and J by 6 bases, leaving 8 bases between them. Germline V gene data show CDR1 as SGHAT and CDR2 as FQNNGV. CDR3 residues: CASSLVRLDTQYF. The CDR3 nucleotides are TGTGCCAGCAGCTTAGTGAGGTTGGATACGCAGTATTTT.

This clone was recorded once. This chain uses TRBV4-2 with TRBJ2-5; the D is unclear. There are 15 residues in the CDR3. Germline lookup yields CDR1 LGHNA and CDR2 YNFKEQ. The germline V and J ends were trimmed by 4 bases and 1 base, with 13 bases remaining between them. CDR3 residues: CASSPYGALQETQYF. The CDR3, as DNA: TGTGCCAGCAGCCCCTACGGAGCCCTCCAAGAGACCCAGTACTTC.

This clone was seen only a few times. The J gene is TRBJ1-1, the V gene TRBV27, with TRBD1 as a possible D gene (5 bases). Germline-derived CDR1 and CDR2 are MNHEY and SMNVEV (reference sequence). The CDR3 runs 15 residues. V lost 2 bases and J lost 1, with 11 bases in between. CDR3 in DNA: TGTGCCAGCAGTTTACGGGGGACGGGGAACACTGAAGCTTTCTTT. This gives the protein CASSLRGTGNTEAFF.

This chain joins TRBV1 and TRBJ1-5. TRBV1 represents a pseudogene. This CDR3 spans 15 amino acids. CDR3 DNA sequence: TGCACCAGCAGCTTCCGAACCTATAGCAATCAGCCCCAGCATTTT. It translates to CTSSFRTYSNQPQHF.

The chain recombines TRBV30 with TRBJ1-2, with D hard to call. Trimming pared 4 bases from V and 2 bases from J, leaving 8 bases between. The germline gives CDR1 GTSNPN, CDR2 SVGIG (reference sequence). This CDR3 has 12 amino acids. Here the CDR3 DNA reads TGTGCCTGGAAGCGGCCAAACTATGGCTACACCTTC. It yields the protein CAWKRPNYGYTF.

The chain is built from TRBV6-1 and TRBJ1-2; weak D call: TRBD1 (6 bases). V gave up 2 bases and J gave up 2 bases, with 12 bases separating them. The CDR3 is made up of 15 amino acids. Germline V gene lookup returns CDR1 MNHNS and CDR2 SASEGT. CDR3 amino acids: CASSEFWGPNYGYTF. The CDR3 region has the DNA TGTGCCAGCAGTGAATTTTGGGGGCCAAACTATGGCTACACCTTC.

V is TRBV19 and J is TRBJ2-1; D may be TRBD2 (6 bases). Between the trimmed V and J ends, which lost 6 bases and 1 base, there was a span of 7 bases. The CDR3 has 13 residues. In germline, CDR1 is LNHDA, CDR2 SQIVND (reference sequence). CDR3 region: CASRRESYNEQFF. In DNA, the CDR3 is TGTGCCAGTAGGCGGGAATCCTACAATGAGCAGTTCTTC.

DNA for the CDR3: TGTGCCAGCAGTTTAACAGGGATCAGCAATCAGCCCCAGCATTTT. It encodes CASSLTGISNQPQHF. This chain joins TRBV28 and TRBJ1-5, with D perhaps TRBD1 (6 bases). The CDR3 covers 15 residues. In germline, CDR1 is MDHEN, CDR2 SYDVKM. V lost 2 bases and J 1 base, leaving 9 bases between the germline ends.

V and J are TRBV6-1 and TRBJ2-3, with 7 bases aligning to TRBD1. CDR1 and CDR2 (germline): MNHNS, SASEGT. Trimming took 3 bases from V and 4 from J; bases not matched to a gene: 7. The CDR3 runs to 15 residues. This CDR3 reads CASSEYRGVSDTQYF. In DNA form, the CDR3 reads TGTGCCAGCAGTGAGTACAGGGGTGTATCAGATACGCAGTATTTT.

The chain is built from TRBV6-4 and TRBJ2-5, with D maybe TRBD2 (6 bases). There are 17 residues in the CDR3. The V and J ends lost 0 bases and 4 bases respectively, with 18 bases between them. Germline V gives CDR1 MRHNA, CDR2 SNTAGT. This chain's CDR3 is CASSDSRTEGVRETQYF. Written as DNA, the CDR3 is TGTGCCAGCAGTGACTCTCGGACGGAGGGAGTGCGAGAGACCCAGTACTTC.

V gene TRBV7-8 combines with J gene TRBJ2-7; weak D call: TRBD1 (5 bases). Germline V gene data show CDR1 as SGHVS and CDR2 as FQNEAQ. The CDR3 is 14 residues long. V was trimmed by 4 bases and J by 4 bases, leaving 14 bases between them. CDR3 coding DNA: TGTGCCAGCAGCTCCCCCCAGGGCTGGTACGAGCAGTACTTC. Its protein is CASSSPQGWYEQYF.

The chain recombines TRBV11-2 with TRBJ2-7, with a weak D call TRBD1 (5 bases). CDR1 is SGHAT, CDR2 FQNNGV, per germline. The CDR3 is 16 residues long. V was cut by 0 bases and J by 3 bases, with 15 bases left in between. The CDR3 sequence is CASSLEGREINYEQYF. CDR3 sequence (DNA): TGTGCCAGCAGCTTAGAGGGCAGGGAAATAAACTACGAGCAGTACTTC.

The J gene is TRBJ2-3, the V gene TRBV29-1, with 8 bases aligning to TRBD2. Germline CDR1 SQVTM, CDR2 ANQGSEA. The V and J ends lost 7 bases and 2 bases, in that order; junction bases with no gene match: 8. The CDR3 has 14 residues. CDR3 region: CSAGPSGFTDTQYF. CDR3 coding DNA: TGCAGCGCCGGGCCTAGCGGGTTCACAGATACGCAGTATTTT.

V usage is TRBV27 and J usage is TRBJ2-7; 8 positions agree with TRBD1. Looked up from germline, CDR1 is MNHEY and CDR2 is SMNVEV (reference sequence). This CDR3 has 14 residues. Trimming took 5 bases from V and 2 from J; bases not matched to a gene: 5. The CDR3 DNA reads as TGTGCCAGCAGTCCCGGGACAGGTCCCTACGAGCAGTACTTC. Protein product: CASSPGTGPYEQYF.